The clone carrying this TCR beta chain was seen just once. This sample is part of a study of blood T cell repertoires in COVID-19. Study information: Samples of COVID-19 (acute and convalescent) were obtained from the United States, Italy and Spain. The analysed material was cDNA or gDNA that came from T cells, B-cell-depleted T cells, or PBMCs.

Libraries were prepared by immunoSEQ multiplex PCR; TCRdb keeps only in-frame clonotypes and omits some of them. The data hold around 170,000 clones, with roughly 84% observed a single time. The ends were cut back, 2 bases at V and 1 base at J, with 11 bases in the middle. CDR1 is ENHRY and CDR2 is SYGVKD in the germline V gene. This CDR3 spans 15 amino acids. The receptor was derived from a woman aged 60-75 years with acute or convalescent COVID-19. The chain recombines TRBV10-3 with TRBJ2-5, with a tentative D call TRBD2 (6 bases). Source material: peripheral blood. The CDR3 is CAISEPGGLQETQYF. The CDR3 DNA sequence: TGTGCCATCAGTGAGCCCGGGGGTCTCCAAGAGACCCAGTACTTC.